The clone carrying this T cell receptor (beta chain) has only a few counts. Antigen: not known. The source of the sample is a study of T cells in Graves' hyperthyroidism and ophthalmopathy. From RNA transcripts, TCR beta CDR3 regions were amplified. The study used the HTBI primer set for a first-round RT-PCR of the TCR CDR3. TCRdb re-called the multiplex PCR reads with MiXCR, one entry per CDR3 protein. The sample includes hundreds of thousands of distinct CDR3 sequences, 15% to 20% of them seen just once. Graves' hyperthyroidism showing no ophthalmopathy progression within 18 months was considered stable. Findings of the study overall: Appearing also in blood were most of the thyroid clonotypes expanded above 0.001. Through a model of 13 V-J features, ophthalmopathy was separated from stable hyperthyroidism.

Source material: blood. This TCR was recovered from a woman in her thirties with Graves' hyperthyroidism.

The CDR3 bases are TGCAGTGCACCGGACTACCGAGCGCCCAACGTCCTGACTTTC. Translation: CSAPDYRAPNVLTF. The J gene is TRBJ2-6, the V gene TRBV20-1, with D possibly TRBD2 on 6 matching bases. The CDR3 has 14 residues. Germline CDR1 reads DFQATT; CDR2 reads SNEGSKA (reference sequence). With 6 bases removed from V and 8 bases from J, the gap between germline ends came to 17 bases.